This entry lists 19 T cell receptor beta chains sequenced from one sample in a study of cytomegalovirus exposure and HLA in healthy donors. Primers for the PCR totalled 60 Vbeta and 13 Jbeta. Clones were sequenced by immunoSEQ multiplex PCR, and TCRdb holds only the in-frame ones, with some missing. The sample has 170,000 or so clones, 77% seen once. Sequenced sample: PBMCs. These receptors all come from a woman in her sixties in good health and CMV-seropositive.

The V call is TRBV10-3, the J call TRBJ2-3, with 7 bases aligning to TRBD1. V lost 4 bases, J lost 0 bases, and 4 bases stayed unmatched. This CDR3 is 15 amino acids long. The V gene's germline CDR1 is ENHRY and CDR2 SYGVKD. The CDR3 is CAISAGTESTDTQYF. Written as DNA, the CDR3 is TGTGCCATCAGTGCCGGGACAGAGAGCACAGATACGCAGTATTTT.

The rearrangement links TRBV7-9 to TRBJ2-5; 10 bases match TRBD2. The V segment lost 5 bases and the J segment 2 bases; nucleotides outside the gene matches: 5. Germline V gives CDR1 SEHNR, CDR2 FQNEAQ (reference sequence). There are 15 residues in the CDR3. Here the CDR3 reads CASSTGLAAQETQYF. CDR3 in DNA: TGTGCCAGCAGCACCGGACTAGCGGCACAAGAGACCCAGTACTTC.

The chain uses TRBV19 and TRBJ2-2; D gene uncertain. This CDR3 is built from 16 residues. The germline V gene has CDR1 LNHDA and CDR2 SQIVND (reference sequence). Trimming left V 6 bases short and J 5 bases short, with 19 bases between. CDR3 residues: CASSDQVVFGTGELFF. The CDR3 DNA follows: TGTGCCAGTAGCGATCAGGTGGTTTTTGGGACCGGGGAGCTGTTTTTT.

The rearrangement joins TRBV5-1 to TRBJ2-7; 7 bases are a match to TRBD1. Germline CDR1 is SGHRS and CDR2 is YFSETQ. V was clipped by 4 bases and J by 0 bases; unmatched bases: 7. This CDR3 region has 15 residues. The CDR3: CASSPSGTDSYEQYF. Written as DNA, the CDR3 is TGCGCCAGCAGCCCCTCCGGGACAGACTCCTACGAGCAGTACTTC.

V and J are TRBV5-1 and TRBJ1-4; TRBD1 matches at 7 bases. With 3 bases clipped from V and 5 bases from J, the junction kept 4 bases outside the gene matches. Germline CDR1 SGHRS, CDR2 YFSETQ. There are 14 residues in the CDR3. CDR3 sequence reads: CASSWDSPNEKLFF. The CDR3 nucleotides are TGCGCCAGCAGCTGGGACAGCCCAAATGAAAAACTGTTTTTT.

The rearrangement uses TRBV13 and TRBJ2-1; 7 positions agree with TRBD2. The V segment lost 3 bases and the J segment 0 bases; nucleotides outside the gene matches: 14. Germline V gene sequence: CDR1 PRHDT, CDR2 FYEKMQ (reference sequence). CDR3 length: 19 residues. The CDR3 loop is CASSLMPQGLAASYNEQFF. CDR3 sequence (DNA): TGTGCCAGCAGCTTGATGCCTCAAGGGCTAGCGGCCTCCTACAATGAGCAGTTCTTC.

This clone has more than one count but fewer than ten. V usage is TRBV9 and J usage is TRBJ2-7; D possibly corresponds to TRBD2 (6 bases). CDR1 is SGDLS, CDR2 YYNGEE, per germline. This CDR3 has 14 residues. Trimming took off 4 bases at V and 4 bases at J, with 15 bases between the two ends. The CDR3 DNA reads TGTGCCAGCAGCCGGAGGGCCGACCCATACGAGCAGTACTTC. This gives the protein CASSRRADPYEQYF.

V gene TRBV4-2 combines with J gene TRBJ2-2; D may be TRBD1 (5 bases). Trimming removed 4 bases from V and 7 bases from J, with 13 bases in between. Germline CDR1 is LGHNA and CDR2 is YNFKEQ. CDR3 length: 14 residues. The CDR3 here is CASSREGANGELFF. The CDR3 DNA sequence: TGTGCCAGCAGCCGGGAAGGGGCTAACGGGGAGCTGTTTTTT.

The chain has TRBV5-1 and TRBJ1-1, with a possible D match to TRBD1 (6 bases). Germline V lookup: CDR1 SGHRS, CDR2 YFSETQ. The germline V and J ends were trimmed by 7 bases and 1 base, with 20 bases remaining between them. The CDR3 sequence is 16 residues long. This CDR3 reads CASQRRDTPRNTEAFF. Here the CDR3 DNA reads TGCGCCAGCCAAAGACGGGACACCCCAAGGAACACTGAAGCTTTCTTT.

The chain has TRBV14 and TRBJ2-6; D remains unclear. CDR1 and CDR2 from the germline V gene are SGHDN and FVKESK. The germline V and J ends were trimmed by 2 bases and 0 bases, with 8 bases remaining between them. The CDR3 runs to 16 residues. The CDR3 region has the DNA TGTGCCAGCAGCCAACGGGTTCTCTCTGGGGCCAACGTCCTGACTTTC. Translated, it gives CASSQRVLSGANVLTF.

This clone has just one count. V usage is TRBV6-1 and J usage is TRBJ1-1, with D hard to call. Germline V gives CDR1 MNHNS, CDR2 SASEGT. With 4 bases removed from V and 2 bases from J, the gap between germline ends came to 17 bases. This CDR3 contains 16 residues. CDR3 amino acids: CASSGPLSSFNTEAFF. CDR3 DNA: TGTGCCAGCAGTGGGCCCCTCTCGTCCTTCAACACTGAAGCTTTCTTT.

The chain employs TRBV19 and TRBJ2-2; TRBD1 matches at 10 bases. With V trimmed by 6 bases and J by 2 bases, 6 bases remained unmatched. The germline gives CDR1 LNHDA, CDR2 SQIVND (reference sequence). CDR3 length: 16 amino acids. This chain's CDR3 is CASRTRQGANTGELFF. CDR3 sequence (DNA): TGTGCCAGTAGAACTCGACAGGGGGCAAACACCGGGGAGCTGTTTTTT.

Written as DNA, the CDR3 is TGTGCCAGCAGCCAAGATCAGAGGGTGGGTGGAAACACCATATATTTT. It encodes CASSQDQRVGGNTIYF. This chain links TRBV4-2 with TRBJ1-3; D is undetermined. The CDR3 runs to 16 residues. The V end was cut by 0 bases, the J end by 3 bases, with 12 bases between. Germline V CDR1 and CDR2: LGHNA, YNFKEQ.

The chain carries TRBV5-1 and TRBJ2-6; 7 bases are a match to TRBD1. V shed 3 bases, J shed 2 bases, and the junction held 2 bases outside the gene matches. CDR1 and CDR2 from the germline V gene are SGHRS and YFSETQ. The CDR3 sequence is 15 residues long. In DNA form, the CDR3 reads TGCGCCAGCAGCTCCACAGGGGCTGGGGCCAACGTCCTGACTTTC. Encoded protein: CASSSTGAGANVLTF.

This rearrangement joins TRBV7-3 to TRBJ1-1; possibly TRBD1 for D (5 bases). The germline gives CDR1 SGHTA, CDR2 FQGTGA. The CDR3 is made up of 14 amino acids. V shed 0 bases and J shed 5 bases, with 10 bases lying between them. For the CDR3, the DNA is TGTGCCAGCAGCTTAACCAGGGCCGCGACTGAAGCTTTCTTT. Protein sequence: CASSLTRAATEAFF.

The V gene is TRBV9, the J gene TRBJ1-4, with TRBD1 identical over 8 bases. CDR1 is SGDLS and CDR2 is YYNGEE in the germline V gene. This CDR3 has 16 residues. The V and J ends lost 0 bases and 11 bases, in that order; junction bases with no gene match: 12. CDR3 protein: CASSVASGQGAGKLFF. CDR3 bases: TGTGCCAGCAGCGTAGCTTCGGGGCAGGGGGCTGGCAAACTGTTTTTT.

CDR3 amino acids: CASSSDRAGGYEQYF. The CDR3 DNA reads TGTGCCAGCAGTTCTGACAGGGCGGGTGGCTACGAGCAGTACTTC. This chain links TRBV2 with TRBJ2-7; 7 bases are a match to TRBD1. The germline CDR1 and CDR2 sequences are SNHLY and FYNNEI. The CDR3 length is 15 residues. The V gene end was trimmed by 5 bases and the J gene end by 3 bases; junction bases not matched to a gene: 10.

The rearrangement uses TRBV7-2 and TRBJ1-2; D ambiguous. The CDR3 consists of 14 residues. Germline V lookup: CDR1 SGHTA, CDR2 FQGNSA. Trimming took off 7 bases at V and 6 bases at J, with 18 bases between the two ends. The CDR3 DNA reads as TGTGCCAGCAACCCCGGGGTTCCCCGGAATGGCTACACCTTC. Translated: CASNPGVPRNGYTF.

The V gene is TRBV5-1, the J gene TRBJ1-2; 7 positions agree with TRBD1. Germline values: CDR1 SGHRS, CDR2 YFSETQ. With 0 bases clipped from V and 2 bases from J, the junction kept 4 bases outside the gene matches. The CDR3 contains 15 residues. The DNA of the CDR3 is TGCGCCAGCAGCTTGGCAGGGACAGCAAACTATGGCTACACCTTC. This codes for CASSLAGTANYGYTF. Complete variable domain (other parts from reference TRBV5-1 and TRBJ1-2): KAGVTQTPRYLIKTRGQQVTLSCSPISGHRSVSWYQQTPGQGLQFLFEYFSETQRNKGNFPGRFSGRQFSNSRSEMNVSTLELGDSALYLCASSLAGTANYGYTFGSGTRLTVV.